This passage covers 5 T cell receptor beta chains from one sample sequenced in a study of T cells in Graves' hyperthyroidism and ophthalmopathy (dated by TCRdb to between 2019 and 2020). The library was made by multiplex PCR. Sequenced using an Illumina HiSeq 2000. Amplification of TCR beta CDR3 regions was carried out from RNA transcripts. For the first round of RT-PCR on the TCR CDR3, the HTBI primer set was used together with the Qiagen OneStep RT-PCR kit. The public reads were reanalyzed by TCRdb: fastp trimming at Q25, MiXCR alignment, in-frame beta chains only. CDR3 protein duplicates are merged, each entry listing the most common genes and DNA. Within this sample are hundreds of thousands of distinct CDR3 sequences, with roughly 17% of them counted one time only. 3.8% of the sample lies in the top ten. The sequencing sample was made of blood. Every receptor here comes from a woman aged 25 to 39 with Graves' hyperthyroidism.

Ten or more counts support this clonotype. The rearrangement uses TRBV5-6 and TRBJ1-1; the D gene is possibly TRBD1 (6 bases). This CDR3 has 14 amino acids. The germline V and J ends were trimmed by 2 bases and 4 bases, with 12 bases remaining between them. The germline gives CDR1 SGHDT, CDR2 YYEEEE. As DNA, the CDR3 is TGTGCCAGCAGCTTTGGGGCGGGGGCCACTGAAGCTTTCTTT. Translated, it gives CASSFGAGATEAFF.

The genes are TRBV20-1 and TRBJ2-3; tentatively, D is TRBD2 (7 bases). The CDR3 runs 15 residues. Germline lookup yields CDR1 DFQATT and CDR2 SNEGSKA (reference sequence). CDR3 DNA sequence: TGCAGGGGGGGCGGGAGTGTTATATCCACAGATACGCAGTATTTT. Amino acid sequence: CRGGGSVISTDTQYF.

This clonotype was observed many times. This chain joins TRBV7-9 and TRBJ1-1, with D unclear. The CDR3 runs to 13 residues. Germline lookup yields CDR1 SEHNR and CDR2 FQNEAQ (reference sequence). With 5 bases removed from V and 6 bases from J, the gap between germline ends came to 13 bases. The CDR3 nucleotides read TGTGCCAGCAGCCTAAACGGTGACGCTGAAGCTTTCTTT. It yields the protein CASSLNGDAEAFF.

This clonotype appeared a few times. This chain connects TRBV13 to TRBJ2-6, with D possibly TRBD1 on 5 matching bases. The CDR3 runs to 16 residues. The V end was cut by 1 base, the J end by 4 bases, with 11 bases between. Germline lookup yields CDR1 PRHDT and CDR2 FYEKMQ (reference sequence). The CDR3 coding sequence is TGTGCCAGCAGCTTAGATGCAGGGTACGGGGCCAACGTCCTGACTTTC. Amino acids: CASSLDAGYGANVLTF. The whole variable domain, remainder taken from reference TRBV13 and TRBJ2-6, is AAGVIQSPRHLIKEKRETATLKCYPIPRHDTVYWYQQGPGQDPQFLISFYEKMQSDKGSIPDRFSAQQFSDYHSELNMSSLELGDSALYFCASSLDAGYGANVLTFGAGSRLTVL.

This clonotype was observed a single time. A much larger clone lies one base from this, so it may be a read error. DNA of the CDR3: TGCGCCAGCAGCCAAGAGAGGAGCACCTCCTACGAGCAGTACTTC. Amino acids: CASSQERSTSYEQYF. This chain uses TRBV7-9 with TRBJ2-7; no definite D call. The CDR3 extends over 15 amino acids. Germline values: CDR1 SEHNR, CDR2 FQNEAQ (reference sequence).